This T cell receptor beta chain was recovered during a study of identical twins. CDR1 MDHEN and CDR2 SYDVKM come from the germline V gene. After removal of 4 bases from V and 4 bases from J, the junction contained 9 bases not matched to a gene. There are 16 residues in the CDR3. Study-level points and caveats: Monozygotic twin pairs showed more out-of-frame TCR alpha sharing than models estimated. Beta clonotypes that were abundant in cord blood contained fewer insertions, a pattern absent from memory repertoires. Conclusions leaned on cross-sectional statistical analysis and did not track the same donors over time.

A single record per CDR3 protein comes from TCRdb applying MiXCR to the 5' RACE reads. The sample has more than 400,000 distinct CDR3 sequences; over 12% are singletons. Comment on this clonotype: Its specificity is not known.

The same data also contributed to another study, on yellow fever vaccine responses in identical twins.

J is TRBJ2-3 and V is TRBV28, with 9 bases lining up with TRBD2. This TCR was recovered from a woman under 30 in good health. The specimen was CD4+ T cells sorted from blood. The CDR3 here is CASSSLTSGSSDTQYF. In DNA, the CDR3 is TGTGCCAGCAGTTCCCTGACTAGCGGATCCTCAGATACGCAGTATTTT.